This is a list of T cell receptor beta chains from one sample in a study of blood T cells in healthy people across ages. TCRdb re-analysed the 5' RACE reads in MiXCR, keeping a single row per CDR3 protein. This table holds 600,000 to 850,000 distinct CDR3 sequences, roughly 25% found once. This same sample was also taken into another study, of T cells of mothers and their children.

The sequenced sample consisted of blood. These receptors all come from a boy under 18 in good health. The CDR3 runs from the conserved cysteine through the conserved F or W. D genes are given only for firm matches. Expanded clones are given a class, and other clones once, few, many or no size at all.

v_gene,abundance,j_gene,d_gene,CDR3aa,CDR3nt
TRBV12-3/TRBV12-4,-,TRBJ2-7,TRBD1,CASSLYRDRGSYEQYF,TGTGCCAGCAGTTTGTACCGGGACAGGGGCTCCTACGAGCAGTACTTC
TRBV12-3/TRBV12-4,many,TRBJ2-5,TRBD2,CASSLGLGTETQYF,TGTGCCAGCAGCCTGGGACTAGGTACGGAGACCCAGTACTTC
TRBV28,-,TRBJ1-2,-,CASSLWQYGYTF,TGTGCCAGCAGTTTATGGCAGTATGGCTACACCTTC
TRBV20-1,-,TRBJ1-1,TRBD1,CSAPGQEAFF,TGCAGTGCTCCGGGACAGGAAGCTTTCTTT
TRBV6-2/TRBV6-3,-,TRBJ2-7,TRBD2,CATHGTSGSDEQYF,TGTGCCACCCACGGGACTAGCGGGAGCGACGAGCAGTACTTC
TRBV24-1,-,TRBJ2-1,TRBD1,CATGSGTGYNEQFF,TGTGCCACCGGCTCCGGGACAGGCTACAATGAGCAGTTCTTC
TRBV7-2,few,TRBJ2-5,-,CASSLGLTGKFF,TGTGCCAGCAGCTTAGGTTTGACAGGAAAGTTCTTC
TRBV6-6,-,TRBJ2-3,TRBD2,CASTIGRGALTDTQYF,TGTGCCAGCACCATAGGGCGGGGGGCTCTCACAGATACGCAGTATTTT
TRBV20-1,-,TRBJ1-2,TRBD1,CSARDELTGSGYTF,TGCAGTGCTAGAGATGAGCTGACAGGGTCTGGCTACACCTTC
TRBV11-2,-,TRBJ2-7,TRBD2,CASSFGSGGHYEQYF,TGTGCCAGCAGCTTTGGCTCGGGAGGACACTACGAGCAGTACTTC
TRBV20-1,-,TRBJ2-1,TRBD2,CSASQAGGIREQFF,TGCAGTGCTAGCCAGGCGGGAGGGATTAGAGAGCAGTTCTTC
TRBV20-1,few,TRBJ2-5,-,CSAKGWSETQYF,TGCAGTGCTAAGGGGTGGTCAGAGACCCAGTACTTC
TRBV2,few,TRBJ2-7,TRBD2,CASSEAVRLAYEQYF,TGTGCCAGCAGTGAAGCCGTCCGACTAGCGTACGAGCAGTACTTC
TRBV5-1,-,TRBJ2-1,TRBD2,CASSGLAGGNNEQFF,TGCGCCAGCAGCGGACTAGCGGGAGGGAACAATGAGCAGTTCTTC
TRBV9,-,TRBJ1-5,-,CASSVGQGINQPQHF,TGTGCCAGCAGCGTAGGTCAGGGGATTAATCAGCCCCAGCATTTT
TRBV29-1,-,TRBJ2-2,-,CSVPGTYNTGELFF,TGCAGCGTTCCCGGGACTTATAACACCGGGGAGCTGTTTTTT
TRBV6-6,-,TRBJ2-3,-,CASSSVNTQYF,TGTGCCAGCAGCTCCGTGAATACGCAGTATTTT
TRBV7-2,few,TRBJ2-3,TRBD2,CASSRRTSGGADTQYF,TGTGCCAGCAGCCGACGGACTAGCGGGGGGGCAGATACGCAGTATTTT
TRBV3-1,few,TRBJ2-1,TRBD2,CASSQDGAGPYNEQFF,TGTGCCAGCAGCCAAGACGGAGCGGGGCCGTACAATGAGCAGTTCTTC
TRBV29-1,-,TRBJ2-3,TRBD1,CSAETDRVRPDTQYF,TGCAGCGCAGAGACCGACAGGGTGAGGCCAGATACGCAGTATTTT
TRBV10-3,-,TRBJ1-3,-,CAITSSGNTIYF,TGTGCCATCACGAGTTCCGGAAACACCATATATTTT
TRBV20-1,few,TRBJ2-1,TRBD2,CSANKAGGSYNEQFF,TGCAGTGCTAATAAAGCGGGGGGCTCCTACAATGAGCAGTTCTTC
TRBV29-1,few,TRBJ2-1,TRBD1,CSVGTGTGKNNEQFF,TGCAGCGTTGGCACCGGGACAGGCAAAAACAATGAGCAGTTCTTC
TRBV6-5,few,TRBJ2-7,TRBD2,CASSYSGEPYEQYF,TGTGCCAGCAGTTATAGCGGGGAGCCCTACGAGCAGTACTTC
TRBV7-9,-,TRBJ2-7,-,CASSLNNLFGQYEQYF,TGTGCCAGCAGCTTAAATAACTTATTCGGCCAATACGAGCAGTACTTC
TRBV6-1,few,TRBJ1-1,-,CASSRSGSTEAFF,TGTGCCAGCAGTCGTTCGGGGTCCACTGAAGCTTTCTTT
TRBV14,-,TRBJ1-3,-,CASSQSAFSGNTIYF,TGTGCCAGCAGCCAATCGGCCTTCTCTGGAAACACCATATATTTT
TRBV5-5,-,TRBJ2-3,-,CASSLGGGWLTDTQYF,TGTGCCAGCAGCTTGGGGGGGGGCTGGCTCACAGATACGCAGTATTTT
TRBV18,few,TRBJ2-4,TRBD1,CASSSTPDRAKNIQYF,TGTGCCAGCTCATCCACGCCGGACAGGGCTAAAAACATTCAGTACTTC
TRBV4-1,few,TRBJ2-7,-,CASSQRIGSYEQYF,TGCGCCAGCAGCCAACGGATCGGGTCCTACGAGCAGTACTTC
TRBV27,many,TRBJ1-1,-,CASSPTANTEAFF,TGTGCCAGCAGTCCAACCGCGAACACTGAAGCTTTCTTT
TRBV11-2,-,TRBJ2-1,-,CASSATPTYNEQFF,TGTGCCAGCAGCGCGACTCCTACCTACAATGAGCAGTTCTTC
TRBV28,-,TRBJ2-7,TRBD2,CASSLAGAGTLEQYF,TGTGCCAGCAGTCTAGCGGGAGCCGGCACTCTCGAGCAGTACTTC
TRBV29-1,few,TRBJ2-5,-,CSVEDLETQYF,TGCAGCGTTGAAGATTTGGAGACCCAGTACTTC
TRBV27,once,TRBJ1-1,-,CASGLGLNTEAFF,TGTGCCAGCGGGTTAGGGTTGAACACTGAAGCTTTCTTT
TRBV7-9,-,TRBJ2-7,TRBD1,CASSPGETGHEQYF,TGTGCCAGCAGCCCAGGAGAGACAGGGCATGAGCAGTACTTC
TRBV5-1,-,TRBJ1-2,TRBD1,CASSSFPGQGVYGYTF,TGCGCCAGCAGCTCCTTCCCGGGACAGGGCGTCTATGGCTACACCTTC
TRBV5-1,-,TRBJ2-1,TRBD2,CASSQDLWTSGNNEQFF,TGCGCCAGCAGCCAGGATCTTTGGACTAGCGGGAACAATGAGCAGTTCTTC
TRBV28,-,TRBJ2-1,-,CASSFPWLSGGNSSYNEQFF,TGTGCCAGCAGTTTCCCCTGGCTGAGCGGAGGAAACAGCTCCTACAATGAGCAGTTCTTC
TRBV3-1,few,TRBJ2-5,-,CASSQDHWSGPSFF,TGTGCCAGCAGCCAAGATCATTGGTCGGGACCCTCGTTCTTC
TRBV6-5,few,TRBJ2-1,-,CASSYSSSVYNEQFF,TGTGCCAGCAGTTACTCGTCGTCAGTTTACAATGAGCAGTTCTTC
TRBV29-1,-,TRBJ2-1,-,CSVEVSGEQFF,TGCAGCGTTGAGGTCTCCGGTGAGCAGTTCTTC
TRBV29-1,-,TRBJ1-1,-,CSVDGQVNTEAFF,TGCAGCGTTGACGGGCAGGTGAACACTGAAGCTTTCTTT
TRBV20-1,-,TRBJ2-5,-,CSATRQPSYERYF,TGCAGTGCTACCCGACAGCCCTCCTACGAGCGGTACTTC
TRBV12-3/TRBV12-4,-,TRBJ1-6,TRBD1,CASRGTGINSPLHF,TGTGCCAGCAGAGGGACAGGGATTAATTCACCCCTCCACTTT
TRBV4-1,few,TRBJ2-4,-,CASSHVLGAGSNIQYF,TGCGCCAGCAGCCATGTCTTGGGGGCAGGATCTAACATTCAGTACTTC
TRBV7-3,few,TRBJ2-1,TRBD2,CASSLLSGRALANEQFF,TGTGCCAGCAGCCTACTAAGCGGGAGGGCCCTCGCCAATGAGCAGTTCTTC